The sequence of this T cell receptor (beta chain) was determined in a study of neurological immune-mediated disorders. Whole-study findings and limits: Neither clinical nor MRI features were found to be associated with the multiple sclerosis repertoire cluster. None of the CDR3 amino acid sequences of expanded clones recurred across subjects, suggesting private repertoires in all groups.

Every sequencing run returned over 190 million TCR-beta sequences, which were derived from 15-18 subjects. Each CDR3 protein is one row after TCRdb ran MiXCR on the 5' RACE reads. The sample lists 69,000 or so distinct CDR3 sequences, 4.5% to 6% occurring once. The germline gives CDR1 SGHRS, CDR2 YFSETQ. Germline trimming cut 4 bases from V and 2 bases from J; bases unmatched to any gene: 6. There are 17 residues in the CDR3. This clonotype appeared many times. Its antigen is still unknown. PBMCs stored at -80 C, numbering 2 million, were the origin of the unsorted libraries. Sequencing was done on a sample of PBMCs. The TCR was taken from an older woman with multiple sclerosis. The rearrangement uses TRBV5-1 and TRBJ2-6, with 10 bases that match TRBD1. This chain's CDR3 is CASSPGDRGAGANVLTF. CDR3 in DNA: TGCGCCAGCAGCCCCGGGGACAGGGGTGCTGGGGCCAACGTCCTGACTTTC.